This TCR beta chain came from a study of cytomegalovirus exposure and HLA in healthy donors (dated by TCRdb to the late 2010s). About the investigation overall: An earlier analysis of several hundred of the donors reported approximately 300 Gb of sequence data and about 100 million unique TCR beta sequences from around 200 million T cells. An early release that covered approximately 600 HLA-typed donors contained around 300 gigabases of sequencing data and 65 million to 100 million unique TCR sequences. Of the approximately 370 genotyped donors, less than 90% were placed in the genetic ancestry cluster associated with self-reported Caucasian donors. The study aimed to test whether cataloging public T cell receptors could reveal signatures of past pathogen exposure. The study used immunosequencing to profile the T cell repertoires of several hundred subjects and linked those repertoires to cytomegalovirus serostatus. Besides the first cohort of more than 650 subjects, a separate validation cohort made up of 95 to 150 different subjects was used. High-throughput TCR immunosequencing, statistical association of individual TCRs with disease status, and machine learning were combined to predict cytomegalovirus infection status. A later analysis re-analyzed previously published TCR beta repertoires from roughly 690 donors and added high-resolution HLA genotyping to study TCR occurrence patterns. Rather than using new phenotypic data, the later analysis identified candidate immune exposures from TCR beta sequences and from how often those sequences occurred across donors. In an earlier analysis of around 540 of the donors, high-throughput TCR beta sequencing was used to judge whether each TCR beta V gene segment behaved as functional or pseudogenic. Donor age, sex, ethnicity and CMV serostatus were compiled alongside the repertoire data. A later genetic analysis used genome-wide SNP genotypes for about 55% of the 666 donors, treating that subset as a discovery cohort. All discovery cohort repertoires had been generated using a single sequencing platform. HLA typing covered class I and class II loci at four-digit resolution. Typing coverage varied by locus: roughly 629-640 donors for A, B, C, DRB1 and DQB1; approximately 520 for DQA1; about 600 for DPA1; 400 to 480 for DPB1. Several DR-DQ haplotypes were handled as single units for association and clustering because linkage in the cohort was strong. On average, about 240,000 unique TCR beta nucleotide sequences were sequenced per donor among more than 350 genotyped donors of the cohort, with approximately 18% of those sequences being non-productive.

The germline V gene provides CDR1 SQVTM and CDR2 ANQGSEA. Reading from cysteine to phenylalanine, the CDR3 counts 13 amino acids. Only the CDR3 DNA stays, 39 bases, in frame from base 1. A distance of 18 bases separates the germline ends of V and J, which lose 8 bases and 7 bases respectively. The cohort comprised 670 or so healthy bone marrow donors. At the time of sampling, every cohort member was nominally healthy, though immune exposures that went unrecorded were likely present. The donor tested CMV seronegative, placing the donor among the 350 to 400 seronegative members of the cohort. A peripheral blood sample was collected from each donor, and TCR beta sequencing was performed on peripheral blood mononuclear cells. The Qiagen DNeasy Blood Extraction Kit was used to extract genomic DNA from the blood cell samples. Receptor amplification or capture employed the immunoSEQ multiplex PCR assay. For the multiplex PCR, a mixture combining 60 forward primers for TCR Vbeta segments and 13 reverse primers for TCR Jbeta segments was used. Amplification of the CDR3 region of rearranged TCR beta genes was performed with a multiplex PCR assay on genomic DNA. The Illumina HiSeq System was used to sequence the amplified TCR beta libraries as 87-base-pair reads. Under the source paper's analysis protocol: A later analysis tallied roughly 78 million unique TCR beta chains across the 700 or so repertoires, and about 12 million of those chains were shared by two or more donors. Raw reads were error-corrected and collapsed into unique sequences by a nearest-neighbor algorithm in which closely related sequences were merged to remove PCR and sequencing errors. V, D and J gene segments were assigned by aligning CDR3 sequences to IMGT reference sequences. For a sequence to be retained, a match of at least six nucleotides was required to both a V gene segment and a J gene segment. Rearrangements were classified as productive when the CDR3 lacked stop codons and remained in frame with V and J, and all other rearrangements were classified as non-productive. CDR3 was defined according to IMGT convention as the region running from the second conserved V-encoded cysteine to the conserved J-encoded phenylalanine. In an earlier analysis of 550 to 650 of the donors, sequences lacking an unambiguous match to a single V gene segment were excluded. In an earlier analysis of a few hundred of the donors, V segments were called functional above 56.7% productive rearrangements and were called segregating when the between-donor standard deviation exceeded 5%. A statistical classification framework was built to diagnose cytomegalovirus status from the catalog of TCR beta chain sequences. A later analysis assigned V and J genes by comparing TCR nucleotide sequences with IMGT/GENE-DB human TR gene sequences. A later analysis assigned CDR3 sequences and most-parsimonious VDJ recombination scenarios with the TCRdist pipeline. A later analysis defined each TCR beta chain by its CDR3 amino acid sequence plus V-gene family, and excluded reads lacking a unique V-gene family. In a later analysis, 450 to 600 highly shared, low-generation-probability nucleotide sequences were removed to address suspected cross-contamination and a sequencing artifact. For each public chain, a later analysis derived a clonal expansion index from normalized ranks of inferred template counts within each repertoire. In a later analysis, generation probabilities were computed using a VDJ recombination model fitted to out-of-frame rearrangements, and the results were checked against IGoR. A later analysis scored TCR-TCR, TCR-HLA and TCR-CMV co-occurrence with hypergeometric tests, applying a repertoire-size bias correction to TCR pairs. A later analysis estimated false discovery rates by permuting HLA or CMV assignments 20 times. In a later analysis, co-occurring TCRs were grouped using DBSCAN, with TCRdist sequence similarity added in when clustering inside HLA-allele-positive subsets. Repertoires with fewer than 30,000 or more than 120,000 public chains, plus five repertoires with anomalous nucleotide sharing, were excluded from co-occurrence clustering. Entries here come from immuneACCESS through TCRdb and include only in-frame sequences with V and J called. Some clones fail to appear in such tables; in the studies checked, an unresolved V gene covers under half of the shortfall, and the cause of the remainder is unknown. The V and J calls and clone size are taken from that table; D and trimming were inferred from the DNA. This sample holds about 110,000 clones; roughly 86% were observed only once. The top ten constitute about 1.8% of the sample.

In regard to this clone: This clone's antigen is unknown. Base qualities are missing; no much larger clone stands one base away.

Paper-wide results and their limitations: About 15 rarely observed V segments, including chromosome 9 orphons, were excluded from the earlier analysis of a few hundred of the donors because counts were too low. Because the 87-base-pair reads could not distinguish some IMGT-functional V segments, including TRBV6-2 and TRBV6-3, those segments were excluded. It was suggested by the authors that the approach could potentially be generalized to other disease states and immunological phenotypes. Linkage disequilibrium might explain the correlated functional status among segregating V segments, but an unknown experimental factor could not be excluded. Immune exposure information for the cohort was limited to CMV serostatus. According to a later genetic analysis, donors in an Asian-associated ancestry cluster had fewer N-insertions in productive TCRs than the roughly 700-donor mean. In a later analysis, the rate of TCR association differed among HLA loci, with DRB1 alleles having the most associated TCRs and HLA-C alleles having the fewest. When HLA alleles, especially DR and DQ, strongly co-occurred, attributing TCR associations to individual alleles was difficult. HLA typing was unavailable for some donors at each locus, so association tests used only the typed subset. In a later genetic analysis, a missense DCLRE1C variant was associated with V-gene and J-gene trimming of TCR beta chains, and the association was replicated in an independent cohort. A later analysis found that HLA-associated TCR beta chains were more clonally expanded and had lower generation probabilities than equally common non-associated chains. Three of the identified cytomegalovirus-associated TCR beta chains were confirmed in vitro to be specific for cytomegalovirus antigens. The presence/absence analyses assumed that sequencing depth was roughly uniform across donors, and that assumption may not be true. A further reported finding was that TCR beta sequences accurately predicted the HLA-A and HLA-B alleles for most subjects in the first cohort. A later analysis reported that several top co-occurrence clusters appeared linked to parvovirus B19, influenza, CMV and Epstein-Barr virus. Most TCR sequences were seen in very few donors, while some public TCRs were found in many individuals. A cluster of highly shared sequence variants was judged likely to be a technical artifact of the sequencing pipeline. The cohort was sequenced for TCR beta chains only, and without alpha or paired-chain data the features that could be detected were limited. In both the original and validation cohorts, the classifier was reported to diagnose cytomegalovirus status with high specificity and sensitivity. According to a later analysis, most CMV-associated TCR beta chains appeared to be HLA-restricted, and the HLA associations seemed to be driven largely by CMV exposure. An earlier analysis of approximately 570 of the donors showed that most TCR beta V segments appeared in productive rearrangements either about 87% or about 30% of the time, which broadly matched IMGT annotations. At a false discovery rate of 0.05, a later analysis linked fewer than 20,000 TCR beta sequences to specific HLA alleles. In the study, 150 to 200 TCR beta chains were listed as associated with cytomegalovirus.

This chain is built from TRBV29-1 and TRBJ1-5, with a weak D call of TRBD1 (5 bases match). The sample consisted of PBMCs. The source is a man between 40 and 49 years old in good health and CMV-seronegative. Here is the DNA: TGCAGCTATGCGGCCAGGGAGGGCCAGCCCCAGCATTTT. It codes for CSYAAREGQPQHF.